Listed here are 8 T cell receptor beta chains from one sample, sequenced in a study of blood T cell repertoires in COVID-19. Produced via immunoSEQ multiplex PCR; TCRdb's table is partial and in-frame only. The sample shows roughly 190,000 clones, around 80% of them seen only once. The sequenced sample was peripheral blood. Receptors were obtained from a man aged 50-60 years with active or convalescent COVID-19.

J is TRBJ2-7 and V is TRBV6-1; TRBD2 is a possible D gene (6 bases). The germline V gene has CDR1 MNHNS and CDR2 SASEGT. This CDR3 region has 17 residues. Trimming stripped 6 bases from V and 1 base from J, with 22 bases between. The CDR3 DNA sequence: TGTGCCAGCAGCGAATTGGCCTTCGGAGGGTGGTCCTACGAGCAGTACTTC. It codes for CASSELAFGGWSYEQYF.

The J gene is TRBJ1-1, the V gene TRBV5-4; possibly TRBD1 for D (6 bases). Germline loops: CDR1 SGHNT, CDR2 YYREEE (reference sequence). Trimming pared 1 base from V and 6 bases from J, leaving 16 bases between. The CDR3 covers 15 residues. The CDR3 region is CASSLRGGLRAEAFF. The CDR3 coding sequence is TGTGCCAGCAGCTTGCGGGGGGGCTTGAGGGCTGAAGCTTTCTTT.

The chain uses TRBV6-2 or TRBV6-3 and TRBJ2-7, with D possibly TRBD2 on 5 matching bases. This CDR3 comprises 16 residues. The V end was cut by 5 bases, the J end by 0 bases, with 17 bases between. The germline CDR1 and CDR2 sequences are MNHEY and SVGEGT. CDR3 protein: CASSPSSRGRSYEQYF. The CDR3 DNA reads TGTGCCAGCAGTCCCTCCAGCCGGGGTCGCTCCTACGAGCAGTACTTC.

CDR3 nucleotide sequence: TGTGCCAGCAGTGAAGAAGGCGGGGCCTACAATGAGCAGTTCTTC. Its protein is CASSEEGGAYNEQFF. The chain uses TRBV2 and TRBJ2-1, with a possible D match to TRBD2 (6 bases). This CDR3 has 15 residues. Germline-derived CDR1 and CDR2 are SNHLY and FYNNEI. V shed 1 base and J shed 2 bases, with 9 bases lying between them.

The gene calls are TRBV27 and TRBJ2-7, with 7 positions matching TRBD2. CDR1 and CDR2 (germline): MNHEY, SMNVEV (reference sequence). The trim removed 6 bases at V and 0 bases at J, leaving 2 bases unmatched. The CDR3 has 13 amino acids. CDR3 coding DNA: TGTGCCAGCAGCGAGCGGGACTCCTACGAGCAGTACTTC. Translated, it gives CASSERDSYEQYF.

The chain uses TRBV28 and TRBJ1-1; D gene ambiguous. Between the trimmed V and J ends, which lost 2 bases and 10 bases, there was a span of 8 bases. The CDR3 sequence is 11 residues long. Per germline, CDR1 MDHEN and CDR2 SYDVKM. The CDR3, as DNA: TGTGCCAGCAGTTTAAAATTAGTAGCTTTCTTT. It yields the protein CASSLKLVAFF. Drawing the rest from reference TRBV28 and TRBJ1-1, the complete variable domain is DVKVTQSSRYLVKRTGEKVFLECVQDMDHENMFWYRQDPGLGLRLIYFSYDVKMKEKGDIPEGYSVSREKKERFSLILESASTNQTSMYLCASSLKLVAFFGQGTRLTVV.

The table lists this clone with a count of one. This chain uses TRBV7-9 with TRBJ1-4, with D hard to call. Looked up from germline, CDR1 is SEHNR and CDR2 is FQNEAQ (reference sequence). V was shortened by 5 bases and J by 8 bases, with 21 bases between the two germline ends. The CDR3 length is 16 residues. CDR3 nucleotides: TGTGCCAGCAGCCCCGAAACCAGGTCCGAAAGGGAAAAACTGTTTTTT. This gives the protein CASSPETRSEREKLFF.

The chain joins TRBV25-1 to TRBJ2-5, with no clear D. The V gene lost 5 bases and the J gene lost 5 bases, with 18 bases spanning the gap. Germline V lookup: CDR1 MGHDK, CDR2 SYGVNS. The CDR3 extends over 15 amino acids. The CDR3 reads CASSPTDPRWETQYF. The CDR3 coding sequence is TGTGCCAGCAGTCCCACCGACCCGCGGTGGGAGACCCAGTACTTC.